The rows below give T cell receptor beta chains drawn from one sample of a study of blood T cell repertoires in COVID-19. Repertoires were generated with immunoSEQ multiplex PCR, while TCRdb's copy carries only in-frame clones and drops some. The sample has around 400,000 clones, roughly 92% seen once. The sequencing sample was made of PBMCs or T cells enriched from blood (not recorded which). All receptors derive from a woman aged 40 to 55 who had been exposed to COVID-19. The conserved cysteine and the conserved F or W are not part of the CDR3 here. The order of the fields is J gene, V gene, CDR3 protein.

TRBJ2-7	TRBV10-3	AISEDRGYYEQY
TRBJ2-7	TRBV30	AWRRTLSYEQY
TRBJ1-1	TRBV6-1	ASSEVRGGTTEAF
TRBJ2-7	TRBV10-2	ASSEYTGTYEQY
TRBJ1-6	TRBV7-9	ASSRSGTGVGRGSPLH
TRBJ1-5	TRBV24-1	ATSEGTVSNQPQH
TRBJ2-3	TRBV15	ATTGSTDTQY
TRBJ1-2	TRBV6-1	ASSEGPGMYYGYT
TRBJ2-5	TRBV2	AKRGGTGETQY
TRBJ2-7	TRBV12-3/TRBV12-4	ASSLFSYEQY
TRBJ2-7	TRBV19	ASSIDPRESYEQY
TRBJ1-5	TRBV7-9	ASCQGANQPQH
TRBJ1-3	TRBV11-2	ASSLVAGRSGNTIY
TRBJ2-5	TRBV5-8	ASSLRGHPSQETQY
TRBJ2-5	TRBV19	ASSPGREQRVTQY
TRBJ2-7	TRBV7-9	ASSPGQGYEQY
TRBJ2-2	TRBV7-3	ASSATGMNTGELF
TRBJ1-1	TRBV29-1	SVVGRGIQVNTEAF